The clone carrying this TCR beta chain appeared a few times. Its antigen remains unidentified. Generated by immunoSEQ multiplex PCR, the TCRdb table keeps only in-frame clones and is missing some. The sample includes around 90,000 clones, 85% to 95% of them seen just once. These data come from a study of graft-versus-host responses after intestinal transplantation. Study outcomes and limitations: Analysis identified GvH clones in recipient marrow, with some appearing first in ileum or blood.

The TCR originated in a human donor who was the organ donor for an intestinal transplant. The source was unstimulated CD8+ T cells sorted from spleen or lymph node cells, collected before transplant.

Here the CDR3 reads CASSQPTVDEQYF. The CDR3 DNA reads TGCGCCAGCAGTCAACCCACGGTCGACGAGCAGTACTTC. The genes are TRBV23-1 and TRBJ2-7; no clear D gene. TRBV23-1 is labeled an ORF, and its function is uncertain. V was clipped by 2 bases and J by 5 bases, with 10 bases between them. CDR3 length equals 13 residues.